This TCR beta chain was captured in a study of T cell responses to AZD1222 COVID-19 vaccine. Comment on this clone: The antigen is unknown.

It was second doses at about 4 or about 12 weeks that were pooled. Trimming removed 3 bases from V and 1 base from J; junction bases left unmatched: 7. The CDR3 extends over 16 amino acids. Germline V gives CDR1 SGHRS, CDR2 YFSETQ. This table comes from immunoSEQ multiplex PCR, and its TCRdb copy is limited to in-frame clones, with some not included. The sample lists about 130,000 clones, approximately 92% seen once, with approximately 6.8% in the top ten. Notes on the study in general: Vaccination with two AZD1222 doses was followed by a rise in Spike-specific TCR breadth and depth.

This sequence originates from an adult who received the AZD1222 COVID-19 vaccine. The chain has TRBV5-1 and TRBJ1-1; 9 nucleotides agree with TRBD1. The source material was peripheral blood, sampled 28 days after the second AZD1222 dose. CDR3 residues: CASSSGQGGSNTEAFF. In DNA form, the CDR3 reads TGCGCCAGCAGCTCGGGACAGGGCGGCTCGAACACTGAAGCTTTCTTT.